These 2 T cell receptor beta chains share one sample of origin, sequenced in a study of blood T cell repertoires in COVID-19 (dated by TCRdb to about 2020). Library prep was done by the immunoSEQ multiplex PCR assay. Entries here come from immuneACCESS through TCRdb and include only in-frame sequences with V and J called. Some clones fail to appear in such tables; in the studies checked, an unresolved V gene covers under half of the shortfall, and the cause of the remainder is unknown. The sample table shows under 500,000 clones, and approximately 90% are seen once. The top ten clones comprise around 4.5% of the sample. Material: peripheral blood. The origin of the receptors is a woman in her 30s with acute or convalescent COVID-19.

The sample holds many counts of this clone. The V call is TRBV30, the J call TRBJ1-2; a possible D gene is TRBD1 (5 bases). Trimming pared 2 bases from V and 4 bases from J, leaving 17 bases between. Germline V gene data show CDR1 as GTSNPN and CDR2 as SVGIG (reference sequence). CDR3 length equals 15 residues. The CDR3 protein is CAWSRVRDSPYGYTF. In nucleotides, the CDR3 is TGTGCCTGGAGTCGAGTCCGCGACAGTCCCTATGGCTACACCTTC.

The V and J genes are TRBV6-5 and TRBJ2-6; the match to TRBD1 covers 7 bases. V dropped 6 bases and J dropped 3; count of bases not matched to a gene: 2. Germline CDR1 reads MNHEY; CDR2 reads SVGAGI. The CDR3 loop spans 14 amino acids. The CDR3 DNA is TGTGCCAGCAGAGACAGGGTTGGGGCCAACGTCCTGACTTTC. It codes for CASRDRVGANVLTF.